These 23 T cell receptor beta chains share one sample of origin, sequenced in a study of blood T cell repertoires in COVID-19. This table comes from immunoSEQ multiplex PCR, and its TCRdb copy is limited to in-frame clones, with some not included. The repertoire has 150,000 to 200,000 clones, roughly 77% of them found once; the top ten carry 17%. Sequenced: PBMCs or T cells enriched from blood (not recorded which). The receptors were sampled from a woman in her forties or fifties with acute COVID-19.

Notes on this clone: Distinct nucleotide sequences in the sample also encode this CDR3. The chain carries TRBV11-2 and TRBJ1-6; D is possibly TRBD1 (5 bases). Germline loops: CDR1 SGHAT, CDR2 FQNNGV. The CDR3 extends over 15 amino acids. V lost 1 base, J lost 12 bases, and 16 bases lay in between. The CDR3 DNA sequence: TGTGCCAGCAGCTTAGGAGGTCCGGGCGGGGGACCCCTCCACTTT. It yields the protein CASSLGGPGGGPLHF.

The rearrangement links TRBV29-1 to TRBJ2-3; TRBD2 is a possible D gene (7 bases). The V gene lost 7 bases and the J gene lost 1 base, with 18 bases spanning the gap. The CDR3 sequence is 15 residues long. CDR1 is SQVTM, CDR2 ANQGSEA, per germline. For the CDR3, the DNA is TGCAGCGCTCTGGGGGGCGCGGGGGGCACAGATACGCAGTATTTT. Translating it yields CSALGGAGGTDTQYF.

The chain combines TRBV28 with TRBJ2-3; 8 bases agree with TRBD1. CDR3 length: 16 residues. Unmatched junction bases numbered 10, after V lost 5 bases and J lost 3 bases. Germline V gene data show CDR1 as MDHEN and CDR2 as SYDVKM. CDR3 DNA: TGTGCCAGCAGTCCGGACAGGGAAGGTCGAACAGATACGCAGTATTTT. It encodes CASSPDREGRTDTQYF.

This chain links TRBV18 with TRBJ2-5; 9 bases line up with TRBD1. After removal of 4 bases from V and 8 bases from J, the junction contained 5 bases not matched to a gene. CDR1 and CDR2 (germline): KGHSH, LQKENI. This CDR3 is 13 amino acids long. CDR3 loop: CASSRDRADTQYF. In DNA, the CDR3 is TGTGCCAGCTCACGGGACAGGGCGGATACCCAGTACTTC. The full variable domain, with the rest looked up from reference TRBV18 and TRBJ2-5, is NAGVMQNPRHLVRRRGQEARLRCSPMKGHSHVYWYRQLPEEGLKFMVYLQKENIIDESGMPKERFSAEFPKEGPSILRIQQVVRGDSAAYFCASSRDRADTQYFGPGTRLLVL.

The rearrangement uses TRBV28 and TRBJ1-3; D is perhaps TRBD1 (5 bases). The CDR3 totals 15 residues. Germline values: CDR1 MDHEN, CDR2 SYDVKM. Trimming cost V 2 bases and J 0 bases, with 8 bases left between them. The chain's CDR3 is CASSLTGNSGNTIYF. CDR3 DNA: TGTGCCAGCAGTTTAACAGGAAACTCTGGAAACACCATATATTTT.

The chain has TRBV6-5 and TRBJ2-3; D may be TRBD2 (6 bases). The germline V gene has CDR1 MNHEY and CDR2 SVGAGI. This CDR3 region has 15 residues. V gave up 5 bases and J gave up 1 base, with 13 bases separating them. The CDR3 nucleotides are TGTGCCAGCAGTCTAGCGACTGGGGGCACAGATACGCAGTATTTT. Translation gives CASSLATGGTDTQYF.

The rearrangement joins TRBV6-4 to TRBJ2-1; 8 bases match TRBD2. Germline CDR1 is MRHNA and CDR2 is SNTAGT. V shed 2 bases, J shed 9 bases, and the junction held 3 bases outside the gene matches. This CDR3 comprises 13 residues. The CDR3 here is CASSDERGFEQFF. The DNA for the CDR3 is TGTGCCAGCAGTGACGAGCGGGGGTTTGAGCAGTTCTTC.

The chain is built from TRBV11-3 and TRBJ2-5; 7 bases are a match to TRBD1. This CDR3 contains 13 residues. CDR1 and CDR2 from the germline V gene are SGHNT and YENEEA. V lost 4 bases to trimming and J lost 5 bases; unmatched junction nucleotides: 4. CDR3 residues: CASSSTGVETQYF. The CDR3 nucleotides read TGTGCCAGCAGCTCTACAGGGGTGGAGACCCAGTACTTC.

The V gene is TRBV5-8, the J gene TRBJ1-2, with 10 positions matching TRBD1. The CDR3 runs to 15 residues. Germline assignment: CDR1 SGHTS and CDR2 YDEGEE. Unmatched junction bases numbered 8, after V lost 4 bases and J lost 5 bases. The CDR3 nucleotides read TGTGCCAGCAGCGGACCGGGACAGGGGTTTTATGGCTACACCTTC. It yields the protein CASSGPGQGFYGYTF. Combining the CDR3 with reference TRBV5-8 and TRBJ1-2 gives the whole variable domain EAGVTQSPTHLIKTRGQQATLRCSPISGHTSVYWYQQALGLGLQFLLWYDEGEERNRGNFPPRFSGRQFPNYSSELNVNALELEDSALYLCASSGPGQGFYGYTFGSGTRLTVV.

The V gene is TRBV5-4, the J gene TRBJ2-5; 8 bases align to TRBD2. This CDR3 has 15 residues. J lost 4 bases, V lost 2 bases, and 7 bases had no gene match. Germline V lookup: CDR1 SGHNT, CDR2 YYREEE (reference sequence). The CDR3 DNA reads TGTGCCAGCAGCTTCCCTCGGGGGGGCCGAGAGACCCAGTACTTC. Its protein is CASSFPRGGRETQYF. Full variable domain (remainder filled in from reference TRBV5-4 and TRBJ2-5): ETGVTQSPTHLIKTRGQQVTLRCSSQSGHNTVSWYQQALGQGPQFIFQYYREEENGRGNFPPRFSGLQFPNYSSELNVNALELDDSALYLCASSFPRGGRETQYFGPGTRLLVL.

This clone appeared once. The CDR3 spells CAWSVRGTGVTGELFF. CDR3 nucleotides: TGTGCCTGGAGTGTACGGGGGACAGGGGTGACCGGGGAGCTGTTTTTT. This chain joins TRBV30 and TRBJ2-2; 10 bases agree with TRBD1. Germline V gene data show CDR1 as GTSNPN and CDR2 as SVGIG (reference sequence). Unmatched junction bases numbered 6, after V lost 0 bases and J lost 5 bases. There are 16 residues in the CDR3.

V usage is TRBV19 and J usage is TRBJ1-2; 7 bases map to TRBD1. CDR1 and CDR2 (germline): LNHDA, SQIVND (reference sequence). This CDR3 has 14 residues. The ends lost 4 bases at V and 0 bases at J; junction bases unmatched: 2. The CDR3 loop is CASSNRGANYGYTF. CDR3 DNA sequence: TGTGCCAGTAGTAACAGGGGAGCTAACTATGGCTACACCTTC.

This chain links TRBV27 with TRBJ1-6, with no clear D. Trimming left V 6 bases short and J 1 base short, with 19 bases between. CDR3 length: 18 amino acids. CDR1 and CDR2 from the germline V gene are MNHEY and SMNVEV (reference sequence). The CDR3: CASRERGRLLSYNSPLHF. In DNA, the CDR3 is TGTGCCAGCAGAGAACGGGGTAGACTTTTGTCCTATAATTCACCCCTCCACTTT.

The chain joins TRBV5-1 to TRBJ1-6; TRBD1 matches at 8 bases. This CDR3 region has 15 residues. Germline loops: CDR1 SGHRS, CDR2 YFSETQ. V lost 4 bases and J lost 7; bases outside the gene matches: 7. The CDR3 reads CASSPGQGLNSPLHF. Written as DNA, the CDR3 is TGCGCCAGCAGCCCCGGACAGGGTCTGAATTCACCCCTCCACTTT.

J is TRBJ2-1 and V is TRBV19; D is unresolved. The length of the CDR3 is 13 residues. Germline assignment: CDR1 LNHDA and CDR2 SQIVND (reference sequence). Deletions cut 0 bases from V and 6 bases from J, with 6 bases between. The DNA of the CDR3 is TGTGCCAGTAGTATAGATGCCGGCAATGAGCAGTTCTTC. It specifies CASSIDAGNEQFF.

V usage is TRBV7-2 and J usage is TRBJ2-7; TRBD2 agrees at 10 bases. The CDR3 is made up of 17 amino acids. The junction had 12 bases not matched to a gene; V was cut back by 5 bases and J by 2 bases. CDR1 and CDR2 (germline): SGHTA, FQGNSA. The CDR3 reads CASSPLAGGHQTYEQYV. CDR3 DNA: TGTGCCAGCAGCCCCTTAGCGGGGGGCCACCAAACCTACGAGCAGTACGTC.

The genes are TRBV6-1 and TRBJ1-1, with 8 positions matching TRBD1. Germline-derived CDR1 and CDR2 are MNHNS and SASEGT. The junction had 7 bases not matched to a gene; V was cut back by 3 bases and J by 4 bases. The CDR3 consists of 15 residues. In DNA form, the CDR3 reads TGTGCCAGCAGTGAGGGGGACAGGACGACCACTGAAGCTTTCTTT. Protein sequence: CASSEGDRTTTEAFF.

V is TRBV19 and J is TRBJ1-1; a possible D gene is TRBD1 (6 bases). V lost 3 bases and J lost 6, with 14 bases in between. This CDR3 contains 14 residues. Germline loops: CDR1 LNHDA, CDR2 SQIVND (reference sequence). The CDR3 region is CASSIHREIPEAFF. The CDR3, as DNA: TGTGCCAGTAGTATTCACAGGGAGATCCCTGAAGCTTTCTTT.

The genes are TRBV7-9 and TRBJ1-4, with 9 bases that match TRBD1. The CDR3 is 15 amino acids. Germline assignment: CDR1 SEHNR and CDR2 FQNEAQ (reference sequence). The V gene end was trimmed by 6 bases and the J gene end by 7 bases; junction bases not matched to a gene: 9. The CDR3 protein is CASSSFTGGGEKLFF. CDR3 in DNA: TGTGCCAGCAGTTCATTCACAGGGGGCGGTGAAAAACTGTTTTTT.

This chain connects TRBV11-3 to TRBJ1-1, with D unresolved. Per germline, CDR1 SGHNT and CDR2 YENEEA. V lost 0 bases to trimming and J lost 0 bases, with 5 bases between them. This CDR3 is built from 14 residues. DNA for the CDR3: TGTGCCAGCAGCTTAGACCAGGTGAACACTGAAGCTTTCTTT. The encoded protein is CASSLDQVNTEAFF. Supplemented by reference TRBV11-3 and TRBJ1-1, the full variable domain reads EAGVVQSPRYKIIEKKQPVAFWCNPISGHNTLYWYLQNLGQGPELLIRYENEEAVDDSQLPKDRFSAERLKGVDSTLKIQPAELGDSAVYLCASSLDQVNTEAFFGQGTRLTVV.

The J gene is TRBJ2-1, the V gene TRBV5-1; 13 bases line up with TRBD2. V dropped 0 bases and J dropped 7; count of bases not matched to a gene: 7. The CDR3 length is 17 residues. CDR1 and CDR2 from the germline V gene are SGHRS and YFSETQ. The CDR3 nucleotides are TGCGCCAGCAGCTTGGAGGCGGGACTAGCGGGGAATAATGAGCAGTTCTTC. It specifies CASSLEAGLAGNNEQFF.

J is TRBJ2-3 and V is TRBV5-8; 15 bases align to TRBD2. Trimming at V came to 4 bases and at J to 6 bases, leaving 9 bases not matched to a gene. There are 17 residues in the CDR3. Germline V gene lookup returns CDR1 SGHTS and CDR2 YDEGEE. CDR3 coding DNA: TGTGCCAGCAGCCTCGGGACTAGCGGGGGGCAGGTTGATACGCAGTATTTT. Translating gives CASSLGTSGGQVDTQYF.

V is TRBV14 and J is TRBJ2-2, with unresolved D. This CDR3 has 15 residues. Germline lookup yields CDR1 SGHDN and CDR2 FVKESK. V lost 1 base and J lost 0, with 6 bases in between. This CDR3 is CASSQGLANTGELFF. CDR3 DNA sequence: TGTGCCAGCAGCCAAGGGCTGGCGAACACCGGGGAGCTGTTTTTT.